This record concerns one T cell receptor (beta chain) sequence. Its antigen is unknown. No quality values exist for individual bases; no much larger clone is one base distant. TCRbeta CDR3 regions were amplified from genomic DNA using the immunoSEQ Assay, a bias-controlled multiplex PCR. As for the original processing: Nucleated cell counts per sample were estimated from amplification of reference gene primers within the assay. To quantify the absolute abundance of each unique TCRbeta CDR3 rearrangement, sequence reads were collapsed and filtered. For each sample, productive Simpson clonality was calculated as the square root of Simpson's diversity index across productive rearrangements. Not all clones reach the TCRdb copy of this immuneACCESS table, which keeps in-frame sequences only. Checked studies attribute under half of the gap to unresolved V genes and leave the rest unexplained. That table gives V, J and clone size, and the DNA gave D and trimming. This sample holds around 140,000 clones; about 79% were observed only once. 4.5% of the sample is held by the ten biggest clonotypes.

This sample was taken from a study of blood T cell repertoires in COVID-19 (dated by TCRdb to about 2020). Regarding the research as a whole: Collaborator samples came from the United States, Italy and Spain and covered acute and convalescent phases of COVID-19. The prospective study material was composed of cDNA or gDNA derived from T cells, B-cell-depleted T cells, or PBMCs. Deeply sampled blood TCRbeta repertoires from subjects exposed to, actively infected with, or recovered from COVID-19 were included in the dataset. The repertoires were released in a freely available public database meant as a resource for research on the immune response to SARS-CoV-2. The samples were drawn from two sources: the first 160 participants of the ongoing ImmuneRACE study, and some 1,300 subjects contributed by 6 global collaborators. Sample metadata almost always included a de-identified subject ID, COVID-19 status, age in years and sex. Where available, HLA class I and class II types were obtained from metadata supplied by the sample provider rather than from assay-based typing. The paper's findings and limits, for the study overall: The amount of clinical and demographic metadata varied by source and participant and was provided uncurated.

Collaborating institutions collected whole blood in K2EDTA tubes following their own protocols. For TCRbeta analysis, collaborators shipped samples as frozen whole blood, isolated PBMCs, or DNA extracted from either of those sample types. This sequence originates from an elderly woman with active or convalescent COVID-19. Sequencing was done on a sample of peripheral blood.

The CDR3 sequence is CANGPGDTGSPLHF. The DNA reads as follows: TGTGCCAATGGGCCCGGGGACACCGGTTCACCCCTCCACTTT. Recombination joined TRBV7-9 with TRBJ1-6; a tentative D match to TRBD1 spans 6 bases. V was cut back by 10 bases and J by 9 bases, leaving a gap of 19 bases between them. The CDR3 runs 14 amino acids, cysteine and phenylalanine included. Only the CDR3 DNA is retained, 42 bases long and in frame from the first base. CDR1 and CDR2 are read off the germline V gene (reference sequence) as SEHNR and FQNEAQ.